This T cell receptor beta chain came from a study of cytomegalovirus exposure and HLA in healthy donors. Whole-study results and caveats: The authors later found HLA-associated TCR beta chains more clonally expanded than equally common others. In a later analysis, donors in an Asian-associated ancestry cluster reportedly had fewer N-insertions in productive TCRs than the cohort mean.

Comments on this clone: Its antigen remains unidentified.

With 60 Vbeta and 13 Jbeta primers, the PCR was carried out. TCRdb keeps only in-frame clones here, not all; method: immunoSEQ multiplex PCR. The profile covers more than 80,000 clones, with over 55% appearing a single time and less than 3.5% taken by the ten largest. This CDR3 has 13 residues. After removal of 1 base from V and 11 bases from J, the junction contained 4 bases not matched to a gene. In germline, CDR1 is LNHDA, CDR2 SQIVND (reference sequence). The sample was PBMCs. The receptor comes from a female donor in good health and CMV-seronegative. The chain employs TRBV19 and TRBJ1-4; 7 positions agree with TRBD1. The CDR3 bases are TGTGCCAGTAGTATAGCCACAGGGGAGAAACTGTTTTTT. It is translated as CASSIATGEKLFF.